Given below is one TCR beta chain in context. These data belong to a study of blood T cell repertoires in COVID-19. Whole-study context: Samples came from the United States, Italy and Spain, spanning acute and convalescent COVID-19. PBMCs, B-cell-depleted T cells, or T cells provided the cDNA or gDNA that made up the material.

Method: immunoSEQ multiplex PCR; TCRdb's copy keeps in-frame clones and lacks some. Among 150,000 to 200,000 clones listed, 85% to 95% were seen once. The specimen sequenced was peripheral blood. The sequence was collected from a woman between 50 and 59 years old with acute or convalescent COVID-19.

CDR3: CATSSGLRDEQYF. DNA for the CDR3: TGTGCCACCAGCTCCGGGTTGCGGGACGAGCAGTACTTC. This chain joins TRBV24-1 and TRBJ2-7; D is perhaps TRBD2 (5 bases). CDR3 length: 13 residues. V shed 7 bases and J shed 5 bases, with 14 bases lying between them. Germline V gene data show CDR1 as KGHDR and CDR2 as SFDVKD.